This TCR beta chain appears in the sequencing data of a study of CD4 and CD8 cells across lung adenocarcinoma regions. This CDR3 spans 12 amino acids. The germline CDR1 and CDR2 sequences are LGHDT and YNNKEL (reference sequence). Trimming removed 1 base at V and 8 bases at J, with 8 bases between. TCRdb independently ran MiXCR on the PCR reads; one entry per CDR3 protein. The table has tens of thousands of distinct CDR3 sequences, roughly half seen once; the top ten hold around 28%. Samples came from patients with localized non-small cell lung adenocarcinoma. In its sample, this clonotype was seen a few times.

Sequencing was carried out using CD8+ T cells from the center of a lung tumor. This TCR came from a female donor with lung adenocarcinoma. The CD4 and CD8 labels of this study may be unreliable. The chain carries TRBV3-1 and TRBJ1-2, with D unresolved. The CDR3 coding sequence is TGTGCCAGCAGCCAAGTAGGCCTAGGCTACACCTTC. It encodes CASSQVGLGYTF.